This T cell receptor beta chain emerged from a study of blood T cell repertoires in COVID-19 (dated by TCRdb to the early 2020s). At the level of the whole study: The collaborator samples originated in the United States, Italy and Spain and spanned the acute and convalescent phases of COVID-19. The prospective study material was composed of cDNA or gDNA derived from T cells, B-cell-depleted T cells, or PBMCs. Subjects who had been exposed to COVID-19, were actively infected with it, or had recovered from it provided the deeply sampled blood TCRbeta repertoires that made up the dataset. The repertoires were released in a freely available public database intended as a resource for research on the immune response to SARS-CoV-2. Samples came from the ongoing ImmuneRACE study (first 160 participants) plus 1,254 subjects from 6 global collaborators. The sample metadata nearly always contained a de-identified subject ID, COVID-19 status, age in years and sex. Where HLA class I and class II types were available, the types were taken from metadata supplied by the sample provider, not from assay-based typing.

CDR1 SEHNR and CDR2 FQNEAQ are derived from the germline V gene (reference sequence). V ends up 3 bases short and J 0 bases short, with an unmatched junction base count of 9. Counted from cysteine to phenylalanine, this CDR3 has 18 amino acids. Left in the record is the CDR3 DNA by itself, 54 bases read in frame from the first base. The research as a whole found: Clinical and demographic metadata were provided uncurated, with the amount varying by source and participant.

TCRbeta CDR3 regions were amplified from genomic DNA using the immunoSEQ Assay, a bias-controlled multiplex PCR. The authors' pipeline ran thus. Nucleated cell counts per sample were estimated from amplification of reference gene primers within the assay. Sequence reads were collapsed and filtered to measure the absolute abundance of every unique TCRbeta CDR3 rearrangement. For each sample, productive Simpson clonality was calculated as the square root of Simpson's diversity index across productive rearrangements. TCRdb re-hosts the immuneACCESS table, in-frame sequences only. Its copies lack some clones; in the studies checked, an unresolved V gene accounts for under half of them, and the cause for the rest is not known. V, J and clone size are those of that table, while D and trimming were read from the DNA. This sample gives about 260,000 clones in total; around 83% of them show up just once. Of the sample, about 1.6% is held by the ten largest clones.

Samples from volunteer blood donors who had recovered from COVID-19 were contributed by a second Seattle source. Each collaborating institution followed its own protocols to collect whole blood in K2EDTA tubes. For TCRbeta analysis, collaborator samples were shipped as frozen whole blood, as isolated PBMCs, or as DNA extracted from either sample type. Turning to this clone: It has no known antigen specificity. No much larger clone is present one base from it, and per-base qualities are unavailable.

The sample consisted of peripheral blood. This clonotype originated in a woman aged 40 to 49 who had recovered from COVID-19. This sequence uses TRBV7-9 and TRBJ2-2; 8 of the junction bases match TRBD1. The CDR3 reads CASSFRDRSYANTGELFF. DNA sequence: TGTGCCAGCAGCTTCAGGGACAGGAGCTACGCGAACACCGGGGAGCTGTTTTTT.